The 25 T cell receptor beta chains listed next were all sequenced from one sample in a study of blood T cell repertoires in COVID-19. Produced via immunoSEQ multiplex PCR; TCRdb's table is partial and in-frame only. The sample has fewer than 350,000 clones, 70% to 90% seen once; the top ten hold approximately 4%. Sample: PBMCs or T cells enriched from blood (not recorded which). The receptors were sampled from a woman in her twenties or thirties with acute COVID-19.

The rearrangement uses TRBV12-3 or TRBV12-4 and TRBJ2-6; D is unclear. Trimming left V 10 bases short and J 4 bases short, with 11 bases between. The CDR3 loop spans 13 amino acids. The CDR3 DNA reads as TGTGCCACCTTCACTCGGGGGGCCAACGTCCTGACTTTC. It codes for CATFTRGANVLTF.

Written as DNA, the CDR3 is TGTGCCACCAGTGACCCCGGGACAGGTCCGACCTACACCTTC. The encoded protein is CATSDPGTGPTYTF. This chain links TRBV24-1 with TRBJ1-2, with 8 bases identical to TRBD1. After removal of 4 bases from V and 10 bases from J, the junction contained 10 bases not matched to a gene. This CDR3 spans 14 amino acids. Germline assignment: CDR1 KGHDR and CDR2 SFDVKD.

The CDR3 loop is CASSQGTGLGQPQHF. CDR3 in DNA: TGTGCCAGCAGCCAAGGGACAGGGTTGGGTCAGCCCCAGCATTTT. The rearrangement joins TRBV3-1 (or the pseudogene TRBV3-2) to TRBJ1-5, with 8 bases lining up with TRBD1. The V segment lost 1 base and the J segment 6 bases; nucleotides outside the gene matches: 5. This CDR3 comprises 15 residues. Germline V gives CDR1 LGHDT, CDR2 YNNKEL (reference sequence).

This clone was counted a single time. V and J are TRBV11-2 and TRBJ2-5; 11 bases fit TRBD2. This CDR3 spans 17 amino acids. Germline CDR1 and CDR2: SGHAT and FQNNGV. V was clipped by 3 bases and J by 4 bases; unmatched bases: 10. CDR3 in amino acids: CASSLLAGGPSGETQYF. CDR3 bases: TGTGCCAGCAGCTTGTTAGCGGGAGGGCCCTCGGGAGAGACCCAGTACTTC.

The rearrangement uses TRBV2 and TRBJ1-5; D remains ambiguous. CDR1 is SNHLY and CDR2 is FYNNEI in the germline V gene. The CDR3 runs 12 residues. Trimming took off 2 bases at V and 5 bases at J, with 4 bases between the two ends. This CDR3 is CASSEHDQPQHF. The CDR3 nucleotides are TGTGCCAGCAGTGAACATGATCAGCCCCAGCATTTT.

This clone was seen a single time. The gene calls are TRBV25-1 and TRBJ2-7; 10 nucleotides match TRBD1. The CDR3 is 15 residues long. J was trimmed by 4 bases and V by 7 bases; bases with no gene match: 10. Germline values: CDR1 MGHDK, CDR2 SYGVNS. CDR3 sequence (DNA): TGTGCCAGCACCGCCGGGACAGGGGCCATGTACGAGCAGTACTTC. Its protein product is CASTAGTGAMYEQYF.

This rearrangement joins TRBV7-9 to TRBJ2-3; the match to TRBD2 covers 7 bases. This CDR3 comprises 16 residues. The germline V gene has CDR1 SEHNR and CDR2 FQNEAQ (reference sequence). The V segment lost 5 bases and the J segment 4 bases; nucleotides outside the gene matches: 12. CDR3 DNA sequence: TGTGCCAGCAGCCCCCACGGGAGCGGGATCTCAGATACGCAGTATTTT. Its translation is CASSPHGSGISDTQYF.

The DNA for the CDR3 is TGTGCCAGCAGTTTCGAGCGGGAGGTTTATACGCAGTATTTT. Its translation: CASSFEREVYTQYF. This chain connects TRBV27 to TRBJ2-3; TRBD2 aligns across 9 bases. Per germline, CDR1 MNHEY and CDR2 SMNVEV (reference sequence). The CDR3 length is 14 residues. With V trimmed by 3 bases and J by 7 bases, 5 bases remained unmatched.

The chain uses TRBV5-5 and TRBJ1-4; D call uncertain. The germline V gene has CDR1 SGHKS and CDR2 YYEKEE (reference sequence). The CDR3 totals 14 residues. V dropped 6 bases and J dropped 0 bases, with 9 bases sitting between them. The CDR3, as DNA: TGTGCCAGCACACCAGAGGCAACTAATGAAAAACTGTTTTTT. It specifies CASTPEATNEKLFF.

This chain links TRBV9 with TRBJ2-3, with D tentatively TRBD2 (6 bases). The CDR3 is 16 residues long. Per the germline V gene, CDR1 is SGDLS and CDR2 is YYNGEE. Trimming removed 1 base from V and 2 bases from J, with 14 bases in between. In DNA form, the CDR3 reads TGTGCCAGCAGCGTAAGTTCGGGGGAGAACACAGATACGCAGTATTTT. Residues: CASSVSSGENTDTQYF.

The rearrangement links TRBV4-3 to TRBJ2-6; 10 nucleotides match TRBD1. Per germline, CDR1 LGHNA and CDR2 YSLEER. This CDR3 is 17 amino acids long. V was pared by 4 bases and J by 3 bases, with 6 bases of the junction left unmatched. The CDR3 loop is CASSPETGGSGANVLTF. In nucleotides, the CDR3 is TGCGCCAGCAGCCCAGAGACAGGGGGCAGTGGGGCCAACGTCCTGACTTTC.

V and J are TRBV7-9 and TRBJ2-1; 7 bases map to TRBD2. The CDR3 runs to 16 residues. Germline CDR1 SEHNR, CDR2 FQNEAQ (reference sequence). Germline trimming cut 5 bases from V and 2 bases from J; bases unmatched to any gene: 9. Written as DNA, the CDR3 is TGTGCCAGCAGCCCGAATTACGGGAGGACCTACAATGAGCAGTTCTTC. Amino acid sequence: CASSPNYGRTYNEQFF.

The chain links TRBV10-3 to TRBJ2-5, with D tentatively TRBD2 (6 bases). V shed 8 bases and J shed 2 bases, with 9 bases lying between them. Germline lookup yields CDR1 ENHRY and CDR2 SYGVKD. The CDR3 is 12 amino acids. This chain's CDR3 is CAIATSQETQYF. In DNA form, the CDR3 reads TGTGCCATCGCGACTAGTCAAGAGACCCAGTACTTC.

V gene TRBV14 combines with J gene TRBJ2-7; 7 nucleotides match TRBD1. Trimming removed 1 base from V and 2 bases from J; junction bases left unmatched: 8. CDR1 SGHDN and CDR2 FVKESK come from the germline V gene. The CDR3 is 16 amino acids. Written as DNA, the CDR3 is TGTGCCAGCAGCCAAGGGACAGGCCCACCCACCTACGAGCAGTACTTC. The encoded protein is CASSQGTGPPTYEQYF.

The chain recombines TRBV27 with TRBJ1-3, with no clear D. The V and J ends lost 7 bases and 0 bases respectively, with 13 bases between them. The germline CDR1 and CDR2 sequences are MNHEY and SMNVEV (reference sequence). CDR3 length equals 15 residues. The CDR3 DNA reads TGTGCCAGCACCCAGAGCGGGAACTCTGGAAACACCATATATTTT. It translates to CASTQSGNSGNTIYF.

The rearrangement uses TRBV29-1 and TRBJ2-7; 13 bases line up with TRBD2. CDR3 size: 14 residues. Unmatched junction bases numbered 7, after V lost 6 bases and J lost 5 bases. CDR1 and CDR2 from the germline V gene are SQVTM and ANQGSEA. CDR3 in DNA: TGCAGCGTCCGGACTAGCGGGAGTTTCGACGAGCAGTACTTC. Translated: CSVRTSGSFDEQYF.

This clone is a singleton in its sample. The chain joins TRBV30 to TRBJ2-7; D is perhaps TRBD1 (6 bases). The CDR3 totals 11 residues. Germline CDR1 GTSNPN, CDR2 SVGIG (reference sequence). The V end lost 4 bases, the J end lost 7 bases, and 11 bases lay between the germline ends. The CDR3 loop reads CAWMVGAEQYF. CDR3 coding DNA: TGTGCCTGGATGGTGGGGGCTGAGCAGTACTTC.

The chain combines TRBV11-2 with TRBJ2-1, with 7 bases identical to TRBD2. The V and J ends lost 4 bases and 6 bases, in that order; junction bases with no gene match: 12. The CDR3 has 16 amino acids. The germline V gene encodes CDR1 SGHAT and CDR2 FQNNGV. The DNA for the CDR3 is TGTGCCAGCAGCTCAGCGGGCGGGAGCCTCCTCAATGAGCAGTTCTTC. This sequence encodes CASSSAGGSLLNEQFF. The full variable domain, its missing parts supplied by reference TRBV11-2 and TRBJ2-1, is EAGVAQSPRYKIIEKRQSVAFWCNPISGHATLYWYQQILGQGPKLLIQFQNNGVVDDSQLPKDRFSAERLKGVDSTLKIQPAKLEDSAVYLCASSSAGGSLLNEQFFGPGTRLTVL.

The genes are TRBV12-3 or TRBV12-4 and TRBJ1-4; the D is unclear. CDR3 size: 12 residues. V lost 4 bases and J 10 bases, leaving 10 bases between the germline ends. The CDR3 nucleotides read TGTGCCAGCAGTTCGGGGTCCGTAAAACTGTTTTTT. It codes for CASSSGSVKLFF.

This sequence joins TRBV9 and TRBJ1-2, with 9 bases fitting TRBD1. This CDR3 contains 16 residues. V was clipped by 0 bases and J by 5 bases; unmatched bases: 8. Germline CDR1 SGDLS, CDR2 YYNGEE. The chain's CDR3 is CASSVDPGQGFYGYTF. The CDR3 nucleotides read TGTGCCAGCAGCGTAGACCCGGGACAGGGCTTTTATGGCTACACCTTC. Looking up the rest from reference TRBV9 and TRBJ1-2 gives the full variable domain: DSGVTQTPKHLITATGQRVTLRCSPRSGDLSVYWYQQSLDQGLQFLIQYYNGEERAKGNILERFSAQQFPDLHSELNLSSLELGDSALYFCASSVDPGQGFYGYTFGSGTRLTVV.

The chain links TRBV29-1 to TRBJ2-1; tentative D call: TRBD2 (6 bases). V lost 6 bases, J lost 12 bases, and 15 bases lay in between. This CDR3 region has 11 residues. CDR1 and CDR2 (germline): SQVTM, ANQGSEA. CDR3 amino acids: CSVEGRGWQFF. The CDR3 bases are TGCAGCGTGGAGGGTCGTGGGTGGCAGTTCTTC.

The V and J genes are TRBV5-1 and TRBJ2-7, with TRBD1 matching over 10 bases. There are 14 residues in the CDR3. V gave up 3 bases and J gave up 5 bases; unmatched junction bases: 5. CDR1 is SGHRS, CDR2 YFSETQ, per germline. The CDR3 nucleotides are TGCGCCAGCAGCTCCGGACAGGGGGTAGACGAGCAGTACTTC. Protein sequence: CASSSGQGVDEQYF.

This chain's CDR3 is CASSPGLGPGELFF. CDR3 DNA sequence: TGTGCCAGCAGTCCTGGACTAGGCCCCGGGGAGCTGTTTTTT. The chain recombines TRBV28 with TRBJ2-2; 7 nucleotides agree with TRBD2. Losses at the gene ends were 5 bases for V and 6 bases for J; bases not matched to a gene: 6. Germline CDR1 and CDR2: MDHEN and SYDVKM. The CDR3 has 14 residues.

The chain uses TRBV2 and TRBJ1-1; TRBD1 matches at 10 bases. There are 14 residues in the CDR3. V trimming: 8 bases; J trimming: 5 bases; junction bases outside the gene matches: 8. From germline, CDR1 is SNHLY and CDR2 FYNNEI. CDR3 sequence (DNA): TGTGCCAGCGAGGTTGGGACAGGGGTGACTGAAGCTTTCTTT. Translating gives CASEVGTGVTEAFF.

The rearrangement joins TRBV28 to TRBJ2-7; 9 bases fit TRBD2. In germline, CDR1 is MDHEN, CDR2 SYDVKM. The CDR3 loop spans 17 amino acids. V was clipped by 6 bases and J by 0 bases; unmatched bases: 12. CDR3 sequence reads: CASSPRLAGPSSYEQYF. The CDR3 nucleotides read TGTGCCAGCAGCCCTCGGCTAGCGGGGCCGAGCTCCTACGAGCAGTACTTC.